A single sample is the source of the 25 T cell receptor beta chains below, sequenced in a study of regulatory T cells in long-lasting Graves disease. Time point given: newly diagnosed GD, antithyroid drugs for less than 3 months. Making the TCR library involved RNA that had been extracted from PBMCs. For TCR beta, libraries came from iRepertoire HTBI primers and Arm-PCR of CDR3 regions. Using its own MiXCR run on the multiplex PCR reads, TCRdb lists one record per CDR3 protein. The sample holds roughly 500,000 distinct CDR3 sequences, 12% seen once. These sequences were also reported in another study, on T cells in Graves' hyperthyroidism and ophthalmopathy.

The source material was peripheral blood mononuclear cells (PBMCs), sampled at new diagnosis, from a patient treated with antithyroid drugs. The receptors were gathered from a woman aged 30 to 39 with Graves disease.

This clonotype was seen only a few times. This chain uses TRBV20-1 with TRBJ2-4; TRBD1 matches at 8 bases. Germline-derived CDR1 and CDR2 are DFQATT and SNEGSKA (reference sequence). The CDR3 extends over 13 amino acids. Trimming at V came to 6 bases and at J to 8 bases, leaving 9 bases not matched to a gene. In DNA form, the CDR3 reads TGCAGTGCGGGAGGACAGGGTAGTCACATTCAGTACTTC. It codes for CSAGGQGSHIQYF.

This clonotype was found many times. The chain joins TRBV5-1 to TRBJ2-7, with TRBD2 identical over 8 bases. V dropped 5 bases and J dropped 4; count of bases not matched to a gene: 11. This CDR3 is built from 15 residues. Germline loops: CDR1 SGHRS, CDR2 YFSETQ. The CDR3 nucleotides read TGCGCCAGCAGACACCGAGGAGCGGGAGAGTACGAGCAGTACTTC. Translated: CASRHRGAGEYEQYF.

This clonotype appeared many times. The chain has TRBV7-3 and TRBJ2-7; D is unresolved. The V end was cut by 0 bases, the J end by 1 base, with 7 bases between. Germline assignment: CDR1 SGHTA and CDR2 FQGTGA. The CDR3 spans 14 residues. The chain's CDR3 is CASSLTEQSYEQYF. The CDR3 bases are TGTGCCAGCAGCTTAACAGAGCAGTCCTACGAGCAGTACTTC.

This clonotype was seen at least ten times. The CDR3 DNA is TGTGCCAGCAGCCCAGTACCGGGGGGCTCTGGACAGCCCCAGCATTTT. Translation: CASSPVPGGSGQPQHF. The chain carries TRBV28 and TRBJ1-5, with D maybe TRBD1 (6 bases). This CDR3 has 16 amino acids. Looked up from germline, CDR1 is MDHEN and CDR2 is SYDVKM. With 6 bases removed from V and 7 bases from J, the gap between germline ends came to 22 bases.

This clonotype was counted at least ten times. This chain joins TRBV2 and TRBJ2-7, with unresolved D. The CDR3 extends over 13 amino acids. In germline, CDR1 is SNHLY, CDR2 FYNNEI. V was pared by 10 bases and J by 0 bases, with 13 bases between. The CDR3 region has the DNA TGTGCCACCGTAAAGGGTCTCTCCTACGAGCAGTACTTC. Its protein product is CATVKGLSYEQYF.

The chain joins TRBV19 to TRBJ2-7; 9 bases are a match to TRBD2. J gave up 2 bases and V 5 bases, and 10 bases lay outside the gene matches. The germline V gene has CDR1 LNHDA and CDR2 SQIVND (reference sequence). The CDR3 runs 16 residues. This CDR3 reads CASSPVSGRSAYEQYF. The CDR3 DNA follows: TGTGCCAGTAGTCCGGTGAGCGGGAGGTCCGCCTACGAGCAGTACTTC. Full variable domain (rest looked up from reference TRBV19 and TRBJ2-7): DGGITQSPKYLFRKEGQNVTLSCEQNLNHDAMYWYRQDPGQGLRLIYYSQIVNDFQKGDIAEGYSVSREKKESFPLTVTSAQKNPTAFYLCASSPVSGRSAYEQYFGPGTRLTVT.

This clonotype has ten or more counts. This chain connects TRBV2 to TRBJ2-1, with TRBD2 matching over 10 bases. With V trimmed by 4 bases and J by 6 bases, 15 bases remained unmatched. The CDR3 consists of 18 residues. In germline, CDR1 is SNHLY, CDR2 FYNNEI. CDR3 in amino acids: CASSVHPFLAGVSNEQFF. In DNA, the CDR3 is TGTGCCAGCAGTGTCCATCCGTTCCTAGCGGGAGTTAGCAATGAGCAGTTCTTC.

In this sample, this clonotype turned up many times. The chain links TRBV6-5 to TRBJ2-3; weak D call: TRBD2 (6 bases). The CDR3 has 17 residues. Germline assignment: CDR1 MNHEY and CDR2 SVGAGI. V was clipped by 2 bases and J by 1 base, with 16 bases between them. The CDR3 loop reads CASSYLGRDGGTDTQYF. As DNA, the CDR3 is TGTGCCAGCAGTTACCTCGGGAGAGACGGGGGCACAGATACGCAGTATTTT.

This clonotype was seen at least ten times. The V gene is TRBV20-1, the J gene TRBJ2-7, with 8 bases aligning to TRBD1. The length of the CDR3 is 14 residues. The germline gives CDR1 DFQATT, CDR2 SNEGSKA (reference sequence). J gave up 6 bases and V 5 bases, and 12 bases lay outside the gene matches. The CDR3 sequence: CSASDQGALPEQYF. The DNA of the CDR3 is TGCAGTGCTTCTGACCAGGGGGCGCTTCCCGAGCAGTACTTC.

This clonotype was counted many times. The rearrangement joins TRBV19 to TRBJ1-5; a possible D gene is TRBD1 (6 bases). Germline CDR1 and CDR2: LNHDA and SQIVND (reference sequence). This CDR3 is built from 17 residues. The V and J ends lost 1 base and 1 base respectively, with 14 bases between them. CDR3 DNA sequence: TGTGCCAGTAGTATAGTGTGGGGGCAGGCGAGCAATCAGCCCCAGCATTTT. The encoded protein is CASSIVWGQASNQPQHF.

This clonotype appeared many times. The chain couples TRBV18 to TRBJ1-1; D is unresolved. The CDR3 extends over 13 amino acids. The germline V gene has CDR1 KGHSH and CDR2 LQKENI. V was pared by 3 bases and J by 4 bases, with 9 bases between. Written as DNA, the CDR3 is TGTGCCAGCTCACCTAGCCTGGGCACTGAAGCTTTCTTT. Protein product: CASSPSLGTEAFF.

This clonotype showed up many times. This chain connects TRBV7-3 to TRBJ2-2; D may be TRBD1 (5 bases). From germline, CDR1 is SGHTA and CDR2 FQGTGA. The CDR3 has 13 residues. Trimming took 5 bases from V and 8 from J, leaving 12 bases between them. DNA of the CDR3: TGTGCCAGCAGCCCCAGGCAGGGAGGGGAGCTGTTTTTT. Encoded protein: CASSPRQGGELFF. Combining the CDR3 with reference TRBV7-3 and TRBJ2-2 gives the whole variable domain GAGVSQTPSNKVTEKGKYVELRCDPISGHTALYWYRQSLGQGPEFLIYFQGTGAADDSGLPNDRFFAVRPEGSVSTLKIQRTERGDSAVYLCASSPRQGGELFFGEGSRLTVL.

About this clonotype: A much more abundant neighbour one base away suggests this may be a read error. This chain links TRBV30 with TRBJ2-3, with D maybe TRBD1 (5 bases). The J call may be mistaken, given a closer DNA end match to TRBJ1-1. The V gene's germline CDR1 is GTSNPN and CDR2 SVGIG (reference sequence). The CDR3 extends over 12 amino acids. CDR3 in DNA: TGTGCCTGGTACCGGGGCCCCGCAACGGCTTTCTTT. Residues: CAWYRGPATAFF.

The sample holds a few counts of this clonotype. CDR3 protein: CASSYFDPDTGELFF. CDR3 nucleotide sequence: TGTGCCAGCAGTTACTTTGACCCTGACACCGGGGAGCTGTTTTTT. The chain links TRBV6-5 to TRBJ2-2; unclear D gene. Germline CDR1 reads MNHEY; CDR2 reads SVGAGI. CDR3 length equals 15 residues. V was cut by 1 base and J by 3 bases, with 9 bases left in between.

This clonotype showed up many times. Here the CDR3 reads CASSLGTRRQYF. The DNA for the CDR3 is TGTGCCAGCAGTTTAGGTACTCGGAGGCAGTATTTT. The gene calls are TRBV28 and TRBJ2-3; D is uncertain. Germline CDR1 is MDHEN and CDR2 is SYDVKM. V lost 2 bases and J lost 11, with 11 bases in between. The CDR3 loop spans 12 amino acids.

The table lists this clonotype with many counts. This chain joins TRBV7-9 and TRBJ2-7, with a weak D call TRBD2 (6 bases). Trimming removed 1 base at V and 2 bases at J, with 12 bases between. The CDR3 runs to 15 residues. Germline CDR1 SEHNR, CDR2 FQNEAQ (reference sequence). The chain's CDR3 is CASSLDTGDPYEQYF. The CDR3 region has the DNA TGTGCCAGCAGCTTAGATACGGGGGACCCCTACGAGCAGTACTTC.

This clonotype occurred many times. This chain links TRBV18 with TRBJ1-2; D gene uncertain. There are 15 residues in the CDR3. Per germline, CDR1 KGHSH and CDR2 LQKENI. The V gene lost 2 bases and the J gene lost 0 bases, with 10 bases spanning the gap. CDR3 amino acids: CASSPSADPNYGYTF. CDR3 DNA: TGTGCCAGCTCACCATCGGCGGATCCTAACTATGGCTACACCTTC.

The chain links TRBV9 to TRBJ2-2, with a tentative D call TRBD1 (5 bases). Germline values: CDR1 SGDLS, CDR2 YYNGEE. V was shortened by 4 bases and J by 9 bases, with 13 bases between the two germline ends. The CDR3 contains 13 residues. The CDR3 coding sequence is TGTGCCAGCAGCCCTACATGGGGCCGGGAGCTGTTTTTT. Translation: CASSPTWGRELFF.

This clonotype was picked up a small number of times. The rearrangement joins TRBV14 to TRBJ2-6; unclear D gene. The V and J ends lost 4 bases and 12 bases respectively, with 16 bases between them. The V gene's germline CDR1 is SGHDN and CDR2 FVKESK. The CDR3 sequence is 14 residues long. DNA for the CDR3: TGTGCCAGCAGCCTAGTGGGCAGCTCTACCGTCCTGACTTTC. This encodes CASSLVGSSTVLTF.

This clonotype occurred many times. This chain links TRBV11-3 with TRBJ2-7, with TRBD2 identical over 12 bases. Germline V gene sequence: CDR1 SGHNT, CDR2 YENEEA. CDR3 length: 20 amino acids. The trim removed 0 bases at V and 1 base at J, leaving 13 bases unmatched. CDR3 residues: CASSLEHQRRTSGISYEQYF. The CDR3 nucleotides read TGTGCCAGCAGCTTAGAGCACCAAAGAAGGACTAGCGGGATTTCCTACGAGCAGTACTTC.

At least ten counts were recorded for this clonotype. This chain joins TRBV24-1 and TRBJ1-1; perhaps TRBD1 as D (5 bases). The germline V gene encodes CDR1 KGHDR and CDR2 SFDVKD. Trimming removed 4 bases from V and 6 bases from J, with 11 bases in between. The length of the CDR3 is 13 residues. CDR3 region: CATSDPDSSEAFF. The CDR3 DNA reads TGTGCCACCAGTGACCCTGACAGTTCTGAAGCTTTCTTT.

CDR3 DNA: TGCAGTGCTAGAGGGGTAGCGGGAGCCGAAGATACGCAGTATTTT. Its protein product is CSARGVAGAEDTQYF. This sequence joins TRBV20-1 and TRBJ2-3, with 9 bases aligning to TRBD2. V was pared by 1 base and J by 5 bases, with 7 bases of the junction left unmatched. The CDR3 loop spans 15 amino acids. Germline-derived CDR1 and CDR2 are DFQATT and SNEGSKA (reference sequence).

The J gene is TRBJ2-2, the V gene TRBV2; 10 bases are shared with TRBD2. Trimming removed 6 bases from V and 1 base from J; junction bases left unmatched: 11. There are 18 residues in the CDR3. Germline lookup yields CDR1 SNHLY and CDR2 FYNNEI. The CDR3 spells CASSKPTRTSGNTGELFF. DNA for the CDR3: TGTGCCAGCAGCAAACCGACCAGGACTAGCGGGAACACCGGGGAGCTGTTTTTT.

This clonotype has ten or more counts. This chain connects TRBV28 to TRBJ2-3; 7 positions agree with TRBD1. Germline V gene lookup returns CDR1 MDHEN and CDR2 SYDVKM. The CDR3 loop spans 14 amino acids. The ends lost 7 bases at V and 10 bases at J; junction bases unmatched: 14. CDR3 bases: TGTGCCAGCACCCTCCTGGGACAGACGTATGCGCAGTATTTT. Translating gives CASTLLGQTYAQYF.

The table lists this clonotype with a few counts. The chain joins TRBV5-1 to TRBJ2-7; TRBD1 aligns across 9 bases. This CDR3 is 15 amino acids long. Germline trimming cut 2 bases from V and 3 bases from J; bases unmatched to any gene: 6. The V gene's germline CDR1 is SGHRS and CDR2 YFSETQ. The CDR3 region is CASSFSGTGFYEQYF. The CDR3 DNA sequence: TGCGCCAGCAGCTTCTCTGGGACAGGGTTCTACGAGCAGTACTTC.